Listed below are T cell receptor beta chains from one sample, sequenced in a study of STAT5B mutations in CD4+ large granular lymphocyte leukemia. The table came from immunoSEQ multiplex PCR; TCRdb's copy has only in-frame clones and leaves some out. This table holds roughly 30,000 clones, about two thirds found once. The sequenced sample consisted of CD4+ T cells from blood buffy coats. These receptors were obtained from a human donor in good health. CDR3s include the opening cysteine and the closing phenylalanine or tryptophan. D genes are given only for firm matches. Size tells how often a clone was seen (once, few, many) or the class of an expanded clone, and some rows leave it out.

clone size	D gene	CDR3 length	V gene	J gene	CDR3 protein	CDR3 DNA
NA	TRBD2	17	TRBV9	TRBJ2-3	CASSVSAGGLSTDTQYF	TGTGCCAGCAGCGTTTCAGCGGGGGGCCTTAGCACAGATACGCAGTATTTT
few	TRBD2	12	TRBV6-4	TRBJ2-7	CANRREGSEQYF	TGTGCCAACCGCCGGGAGGGGAGCGAGCAGTACTTC
NA	TRBD1	14	TRBV5-1	TRBJ1-5	CASSQTQGEQPQHF	TGCGCCAGCAGCCAAACACAGGGGGAGCAGCCCCAGCATTTT
NA	TRBD1	15	TRBV4-3	TRBJ2-7	CASSQGGQGVYEQYF	TGCGCCAGCAGCCAAGGAGGACAGGGAGTCTACGAGCAGTACTTC
NA	NA	14	TRBV7-2	TRBJ2-5	CASNPSGFQETQYF	TGTGCCAGCAACCCCAGCGGGTTCCAAGAGACCCAGTACTTC
NA	NA	14	TRBV10-3	TRBJ1-1	CAIRGEVPGTEAFF	TGTGCCATCAGGGGGGAGGTACCTGGCACTGAAGCTTTCTTT
NA	TRBD1	15	TRBV7-2	TRBJ2-7	CASSLVTGGLSEQYF	TGTGCCAGCAGCTTAGTCACAGGGGGGCTGAGCGAGCAGTACTTC
NA	TRBD1	16	TRBV11-2	TRBJ1-3	CASSFLQGDAGNTIYF	TGTGCCAGCAGCTTCCTGCAGGGGGATGCTGGAAACACCATATATTTT
NA	TRBD1	16	TRBV5-6	TRBJ1-2	CASSSPGQGANYGYTF	TGTGCCAGCAGCTCTCCGGGACAGGGGGCGAACTATGGCTACACCTTC
NA	NA	13	TRBV19	TRBJ1-6	CASSPGLNSPLHF	TGTGCCAGTAGCCCAGGGTTGAATTCACCCCTCCACTTT
NA	TRBD2	16	TRBV15	TRBJ2-1	CATSREERGDYNEQFF	TGTGCCACCAGCAGAGAGGAGCGGGGGGACTACAATGAGCAGTTCTTC